This T cell receptor beta chain was identified in a study of cytomegalovirus exposure and HLA in healthy donors (TCRdb year 2017). Background for the entire study: An earlier analysis of some 600 of the donors reported approximately 280 Gb of sequence data and some 110 million unique TCR beta sequences obtained from about 170 million T cells. To predict cytomegalovirus infection status, the study combined high-throughput TCR immunosequencing, statistical association of individual TCRs with disease status, and machine learning. Genome-wide SNP genotypes for about 65% of the 666 donors were used in a later genetic analysis, which treated that subset as a discovery cohort. The aim of the study was to test whether cataloging public T cell receptors could identify signatures of past pathogen exposure. Rather than drawing on any new phenotypic data, the later analysis identified candidate immune exposures from TCR beta sequences and the way those sequences occurred across donors. Approximately 300 gigabases of sequencing data and around 88 million unique TCR sequences made up an early release that covered approximately 700 HLA-typed donors. The study profiled the T cell repertoires of about 640 subjects by immunosequencing and related them to cytomegalovirus serostatus. A separate validation cohort of approximately 120 different subjects was used in addition to the roughly 720-subject first cohort. HLA typing included class I and class II loci at four-digit resolution. Every repertoire in the discovery cohort had been generated on one and the same sequencing platform. Alongside the repertoire data, information on donor age, sex, ethnicity and CMV serostatus was compiled. Typing coverage differed by locus: A, B, C, DRB1 and DQB1 were typed in roughly 629-630 donors, DQA1 in roughly 500, DPA1 in over 600, and DPB1 in roughly 470. To study patterns of TCR occurrence, a later analysis re-analyzed previously published TCR beta repertoires from around 670 donors and added high-resolution HLA genotyping. An earlier analysis of about 600 of the donors used high-throughput TCR beta sequencing to judge whether each TCR beta V gene segment behaved as functional or pseudogenic. A handful of DR-DQ haplotypes were handled as single units for association and clustering because linkage in the cohort was strong. Across approximately 400 genotyped donors of the cohort, an average of about 200,000 unique TCR beta nucleotide sequences per donor were sequenced, and approximately 19% of those sequences were non-productive. The genetic ancestry cluster associated with self-reported Caucasian donors included 80% to 90% of the roughly 380 genotyped donors. Study-wide findings and limitations: V-gene and J-gene trimming of TCR beta chains was associated with a missense DCLRE1C variant in a later genetic analysis, and the association was replicated in an independent cohort. A few of the identified cytomegalovirus-associated TCR beta chains were confirmed in vitro to be specific for cytomegalovirus antigens. When HLA alleles, especially DR and DQ, strongly co-occurred, TCR associations were difficult to assign to individual alleles. Because HLA typing was unavailable for some donors at each locus, only the typed subset was used in association tests. CMV serostatus was the only immune exposure information available for the cohort. Seventeen rarely observed V segments, including chromosome 9 orphons, were excluded from the earlier analysis of several hundred of the donors because counts were too low. A later analysis found that HLA-associated TCR beta chains were more clonally expanded and had lower generation probabilities than equally common non-associated chains. Correlated functional status among segregating V segments might be attributable to linkage disequilibrium, but an unknown experimental factor could not be ruled out. A later analysis found that most CMV-associated TCR beta chains appeared HLA-restricted, with HLA associations seemingly driven largely by CMV exposure. A total of roughly 160 TCR beta chains were listed by the study as associated with cytomegalovirus. Most TCR sequences were seen in very few donors, while some public TCRs were found in many individuals. According to a later analysis, parvovirus B19, influenza, CMV and Epstein-Barr virus appeared linked to several top co-occurrence clusters. Compared with the 666-donor mean, donors in an Asian-associated ancestry cluster had fewer N-insertions in productive TCRs, according to a later genetic analysis. According to a later analysis, TCR association rates differed among HLA loci, with DRB1 alleles showing the most associated TCRs and HLA-C alleles showing the fewest. An earlier analysis of approximately 530 of the donors showed that most TCR beta V segments appeared in productive rearrangements either about 87% or about 30% of the time, which broadly matched IMGT annotations. A later analysis associated about 17,000 TCR beta sequences with specific HLA alleles at a false discovery rate of 0.05. The classifier was reported to diagnose cytomegalovirus status with high specificity and sensitivity in both the original and validation cohorts. The presence/absence analyses assumed that sequencing depth was roughly uniform across donors, and that assumption may not be true. A further reported finding was that TCR beta sequences accurately predicted the HLA-A and HLA-B alleles for most subjects in the first cohort. A cluster of highly shared sequence variants was judged likely to represent a technical artifact of the sequencing pipeline. Because the 87-base-pair reads could not distinguish some IMGT-functional V segments, including TRBV6-2 and TRBV6-3, those segments were excluded. In this cohort, only TCR beta chains were sequenced, and detectable features were limited by the absence of alpha or paired-chain data. According to the authors, the approach could potentially be generalized to other disease states and immunological phenotypes.

From cysteine to phenylalanine, the CDR3 is 17 amino acids long. Just CDR3 DNA is preserved here, 51 bases in frame from base 1. The germline V end is reduced by 1 base and the J end by 4 bases; junction bases left unmatched: 10. The germline V gene provides CDR1 LGHNA and CDR2 YNFKEQ. Library preparation was by the immunoSEQ multiplex PCR assay. A mixture of 60 forward primers for TCR Vbeta segments and 13 reverse primers for TCR Jbeta segments was used in the multiplex PCR. The CDR3 region of rearranged TCR beta genes was amplified from genomic DNA by a multiplex PCR assay. The amplified TCR beta libraries were sequenced on the Illumina HiSeq System as 87-base-pair reads. The study's processing was this. In a later analysis, tens of millions of unique TCR beta chains were counted across the 666 repertoires, and roughly 11 million of these chains were shared by at least two donors. A nearest-neighbor algorithm error-corrected the raw reads and collapsed the reads into unique sequences, merging closely related sequences to remove PCR and sequencing errors. Alignment of CDR3 sequences to IMGT reference sequences was used to assign V, D and J gene segments. For a sequence to be retained, a match of at least six nucleotides to both a V gene segment and a J gene segment was required. Rearrangements were classified as productive when the CDR3 lacked stop codons and remained in frame with V and J, and all other rearrangements were classified as non-productive. Following IMGT convention, CDR3 was defined as the stretch from the second conserved V-encoded cysteine up to the conserved J-encoded phenylalanine. Sequences without an unambiguous match to a single V gene segment were excluded from the earlier analysis of approximately 600 of the donors. In an earlier analysis of approximately 590 of the donors, V segments were called functional above 56.7% productive rearrangements and were called segregating when the between-donor standard deviation exceeded 5%. A statistical classification framework was built to diagnose cytomegalovirus status from the catalog of TCR beta chain sequences. V and J gene assignment, in a later analysis, came from comparing TCR nucleotide sequences with IMGT/GENE-DB human TR gene sequences. The TCRdist pipeline was used in a later analysis to assign CDR3 sequences and most-parsimonious VDJ recombination scenarios. In a later analysis, each TCR beta chain was defined by its CDR3 amino acid sequence together with its V-gene family, and reads lacking a unique V-gene family were excluded. In a later analysis, fewer than 600 highly shared, low-generation-probability nucleotide sequences were removed to address suspected cross-contamination and a sequencing artifact. For each public chain, a later analysis derived a clonal expansion index from normalized ranks of inferred template counts within each repertoire. In a later analysis, generation probabilities were computed with a VDJ recombination model fitted to out-of-frame rearrangements, and the resulting probabilities were checked against IGoR. A later analysis scored TCR-TCR, TCR-HLA and TCR-CMV co-occurrence with hypergeometric tests, applying a repertoire-size bias correction to TCR pairs. A later analysis estimated false discovery rates by permuting HLA or CMV assignments 20 times. In a later analysis, co-occurring TCRs were grouped using DBSCAN, and TCRdist sequence similarity was added for clustering within HLA-allele-positive subsets. Repertoires with fewer than 30,000 or more than 120,000 public chains were left out of co-occurrence clustering, as were four to six repertoires with anomalous nucleotide sharing. Sourced from immuneACCESS, this table was stored by TCRdb with only in-frame sequences that have V and J called. A share of the clones is absent; for the studies checked, an unresolved V gene accounts for under half, and the remainder has no known explanation. D and trimming were read from the DNA, whereas the V and J calls and clone size are those reported in that table. Counted in this sample were about 78,000 clones; around 70% of them appeared once. The top ten clones comprise 8.5% to 14% of the sample.

As concerns this clone: No cognate antigen has been identified for it. No base quality information exists; no much larger clone differs at one position.

The cohort comprised around 690 healthy bone marrow donors. Cohort members were all nominally healthy when sampled, although unrecorded immune exposures were likely present. The donor was CMV seropositive and was included in the group of around 300 seropositive cohort members. A peripheral blood sample was collected from each donor, and TCR beta sequencing was performed on peripheral blood mononuclear cells. Genomic DNA was extracted from the blood cell samples with the Qiagen DNeasy Blood Extraction Kit. The sequence derives from a woman aged 40 to 55 in good health and CMV-seropositive. The sample taken for sequencing was PBMCs. Recombination joined TRBV4-2 with TRBJ2-1; 7 bases in between match TRBD2. The bases are TGTGCCAGCAGCCAAGTAGGTCTGGCGGGGGTATACAATGAGCAGTTCTTC. Protein translation: CASSQVGLAGVYNEQFF.